This T cell receptor beta chain is drawn from a study of T cells after somatic rescue of genetic block (dated by TCRdb to 2018 to 2021). With regard to the full study: What the study looked at was long-term robustness, specifically in a T-cell system that came about through somatic rescue of a genetic block in T-cell development.

The library was made by the immunoSEQ multiplex PCR assay. TCRdb provides this immuneACCESS table in a form limited to in-frame rearrangements. Some clones are lacking; in checked studies, under half of them reflect an unresolved V gene, and why the rest are absent is not known. The sample data list 110,000 or so clones, and approximately 90% of these were observed just once. Approximately 1.4% of the sample lies in the top ten. Concerning this clone itself: No antigen is known for it. Qualities for individual bases were not recorded, and no much larger clone is one base off.

The CDR3 has 15 amino acids, counting the end cysteine and phenylalanine. This entry keeps only the CDR3 DNA: 45 bases, framed from base 1. Reading the germline V gene gives CDR1 SQVTM and CDR2 ANQGSEA. Compared with germline, V lacks 6 bases and J lacks 2 bases; bases without a gene match: 8. The receptor's source is a woman under 30. Specimen: peripheral blood mononuclear cells (PBMCs). The V and J segments used are TRBV29-1 and TRBJ1-4; 8 nucleotides in the junction match TRBD1. The nucleotides are TGCAGCGTCCCGGACAGGGCTGGCACTAATGAAAAACTGTTTTTT. This codes for CSVPDRAGTNEKLFF.